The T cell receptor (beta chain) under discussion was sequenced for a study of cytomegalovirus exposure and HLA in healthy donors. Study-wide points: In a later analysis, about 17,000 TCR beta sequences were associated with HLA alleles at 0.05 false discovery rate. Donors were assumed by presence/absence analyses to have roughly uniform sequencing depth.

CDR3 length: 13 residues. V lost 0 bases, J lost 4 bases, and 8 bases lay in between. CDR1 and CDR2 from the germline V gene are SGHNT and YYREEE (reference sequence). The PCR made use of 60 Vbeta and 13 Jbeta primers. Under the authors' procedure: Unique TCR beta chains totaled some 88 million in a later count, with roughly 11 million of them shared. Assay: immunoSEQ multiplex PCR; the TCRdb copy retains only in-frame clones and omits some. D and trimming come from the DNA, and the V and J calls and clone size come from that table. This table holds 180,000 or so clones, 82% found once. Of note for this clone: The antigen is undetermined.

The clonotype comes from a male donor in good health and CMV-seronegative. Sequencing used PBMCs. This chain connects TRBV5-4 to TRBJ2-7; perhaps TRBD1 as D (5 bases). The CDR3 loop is CASSLGQQYEQYF. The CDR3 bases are TGTGCCAGCAGCTTGGGACAGCAGTACGAGCAGTACTTC.